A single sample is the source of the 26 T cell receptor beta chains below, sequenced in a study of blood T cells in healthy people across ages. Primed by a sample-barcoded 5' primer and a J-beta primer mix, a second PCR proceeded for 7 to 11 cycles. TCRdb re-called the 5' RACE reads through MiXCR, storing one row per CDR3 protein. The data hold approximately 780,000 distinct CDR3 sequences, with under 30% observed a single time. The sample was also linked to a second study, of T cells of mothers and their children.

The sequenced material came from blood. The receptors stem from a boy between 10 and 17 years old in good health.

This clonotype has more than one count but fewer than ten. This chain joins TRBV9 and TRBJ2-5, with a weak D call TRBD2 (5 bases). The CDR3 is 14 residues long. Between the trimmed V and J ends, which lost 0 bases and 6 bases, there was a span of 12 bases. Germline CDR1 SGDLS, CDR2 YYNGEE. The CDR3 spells CASSVEGDWKTQYF. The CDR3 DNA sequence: TGTGCCAGCAGCGTAGAGGGAGACTGGAAGACCCAGTACTTC. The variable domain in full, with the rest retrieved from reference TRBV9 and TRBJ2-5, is DSGVTQTPKHLITATGQRVTLRCSPRSGDLSVYWYQQSLDQGLQFLIQYYNGEERAKGNILERFSAQQFPDLHSELNLSSLELGDSALYFCASSVEGDWKTQYFGPGTRLLVL.

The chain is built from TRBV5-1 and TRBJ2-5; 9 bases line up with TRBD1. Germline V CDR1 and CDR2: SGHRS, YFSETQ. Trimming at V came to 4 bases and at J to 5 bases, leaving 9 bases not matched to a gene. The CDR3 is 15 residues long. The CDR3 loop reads CASSANRGLLETQYF. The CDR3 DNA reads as TGCGCCAGCAGCGCCAACAGGGGGCTCTTGGAGACCCAGTACTTC.

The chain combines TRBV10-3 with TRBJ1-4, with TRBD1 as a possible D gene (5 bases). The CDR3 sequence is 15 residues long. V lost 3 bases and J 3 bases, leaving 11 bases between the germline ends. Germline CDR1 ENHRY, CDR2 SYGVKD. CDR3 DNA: TGTGCCATCAGTGAAGGCGGGGCTTCTAATGAAAAACTGTTTTTT. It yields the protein CAISEGGASNEKLFF.

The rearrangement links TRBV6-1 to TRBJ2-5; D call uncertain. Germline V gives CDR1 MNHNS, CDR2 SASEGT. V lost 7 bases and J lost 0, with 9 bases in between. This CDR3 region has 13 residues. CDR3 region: CASIQPYQETQYF. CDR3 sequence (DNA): TGTGCCAGCATCCAGCCCTACCAAGAGACCCAGTACTTC.

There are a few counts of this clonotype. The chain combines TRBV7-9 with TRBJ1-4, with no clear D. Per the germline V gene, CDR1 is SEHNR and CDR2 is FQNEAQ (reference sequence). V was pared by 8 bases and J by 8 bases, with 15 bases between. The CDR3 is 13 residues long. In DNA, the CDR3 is TGTGCCAGCGACTCCGGGATGGGGGAAAAACTGTTTTTT. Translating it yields CASDSGMGEKLFF.

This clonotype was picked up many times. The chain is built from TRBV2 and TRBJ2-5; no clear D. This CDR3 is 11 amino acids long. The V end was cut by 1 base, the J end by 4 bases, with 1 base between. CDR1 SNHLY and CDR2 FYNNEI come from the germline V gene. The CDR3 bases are TGTGCCAGCAGTGAAGGAGAGACCCAGTACTTC. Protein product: CASSEGETQYF. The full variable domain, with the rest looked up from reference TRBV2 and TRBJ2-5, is EPEVTQTPSHQVTQMGQEVILRCVPISNHLYFYWYRQILGQKVEFLVSFYNNEISEKSEIFDDQFSVERPDGSNFTLKIRSTKLEDSAMYFCASSEGETQYFGPGTRLLVL.

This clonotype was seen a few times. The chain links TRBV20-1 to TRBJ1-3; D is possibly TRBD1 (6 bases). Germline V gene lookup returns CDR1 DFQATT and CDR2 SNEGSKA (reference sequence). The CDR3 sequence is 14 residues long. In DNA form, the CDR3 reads TGCAGCGCCCCTGGCAGGGGAATAGGAAACACCATATATTTT. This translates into CSAPGRGIGNTIYF.

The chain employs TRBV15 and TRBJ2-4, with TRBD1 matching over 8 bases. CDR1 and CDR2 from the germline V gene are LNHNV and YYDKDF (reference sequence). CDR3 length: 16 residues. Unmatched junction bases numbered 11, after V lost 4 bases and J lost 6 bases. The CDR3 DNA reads TGTGCCACCAGCAAAGACAGGGGTGTTTTAGTAAACATTCAGTACTTC. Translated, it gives CATSKDRGVLVNIQYF.

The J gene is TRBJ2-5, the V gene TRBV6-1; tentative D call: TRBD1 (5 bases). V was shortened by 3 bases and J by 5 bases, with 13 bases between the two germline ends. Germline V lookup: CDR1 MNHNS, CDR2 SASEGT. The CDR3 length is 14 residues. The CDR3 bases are TGTGCCAGCAGTGAGGTGGGGCCCGGGGAGACCCAGTACTTC. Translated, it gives CASSEVGPGETQYF.

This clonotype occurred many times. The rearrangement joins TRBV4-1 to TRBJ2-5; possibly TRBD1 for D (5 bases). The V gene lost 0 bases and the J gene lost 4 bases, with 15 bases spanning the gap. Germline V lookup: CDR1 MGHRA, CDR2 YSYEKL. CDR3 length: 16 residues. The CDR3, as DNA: TGCGCCAGCAGCCAAGAATTTAGGGGCAAAGGAGAGACCCAGTACTTC. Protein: CASSQEFRGKGETQYF.

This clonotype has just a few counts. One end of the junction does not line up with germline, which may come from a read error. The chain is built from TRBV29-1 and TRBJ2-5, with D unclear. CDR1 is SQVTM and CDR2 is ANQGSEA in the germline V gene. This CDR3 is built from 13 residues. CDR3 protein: CSVERASFEIQYF. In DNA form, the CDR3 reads TGCAGCGTTGAACGGGCTAGTTTTGAGATCCAGTACTTC.

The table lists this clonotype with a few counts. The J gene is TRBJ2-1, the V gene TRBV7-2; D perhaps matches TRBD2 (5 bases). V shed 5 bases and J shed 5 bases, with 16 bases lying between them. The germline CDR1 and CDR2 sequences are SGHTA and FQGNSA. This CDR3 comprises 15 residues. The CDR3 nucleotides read TGTGCCAGCAGCCTCGGGGAGTCTGAGAACAATGAGCAGTTCTTC. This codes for CASSLGESENNEQFF.

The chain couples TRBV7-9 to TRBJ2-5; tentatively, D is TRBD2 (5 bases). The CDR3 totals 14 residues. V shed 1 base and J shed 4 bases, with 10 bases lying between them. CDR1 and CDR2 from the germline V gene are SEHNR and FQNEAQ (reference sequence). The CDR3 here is CASSLGMEAETQYF. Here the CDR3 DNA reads TGTGCCAGCAGCTTAGGCATGGAGGCAGAGACCCAGTACTTC.

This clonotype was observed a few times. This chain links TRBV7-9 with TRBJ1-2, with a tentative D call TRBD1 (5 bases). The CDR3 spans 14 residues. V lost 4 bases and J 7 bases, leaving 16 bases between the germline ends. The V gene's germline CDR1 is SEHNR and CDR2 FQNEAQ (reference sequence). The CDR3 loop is CASSSLKGRVGYTF. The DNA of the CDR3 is TGTGCCAGCAGCTCGCTCAAGGGACGGGTTGGCTACACCTTC.

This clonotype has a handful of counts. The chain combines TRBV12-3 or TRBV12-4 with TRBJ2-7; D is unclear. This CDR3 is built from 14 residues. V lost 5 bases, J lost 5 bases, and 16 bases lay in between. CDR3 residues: CASSPFGRWDEQYF. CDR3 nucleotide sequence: TGTGCCAGCAGTCCCTTTGGACGGTGGGACGAGCAGTACTTC.

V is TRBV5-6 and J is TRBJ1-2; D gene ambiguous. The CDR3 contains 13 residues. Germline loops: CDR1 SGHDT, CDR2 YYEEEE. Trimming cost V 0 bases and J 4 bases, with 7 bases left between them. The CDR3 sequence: CASSLGRRYGYTF. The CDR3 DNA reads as TGTGCCAGCAGCTTGGGGCGCCGCTATGGCTACACCTTC.

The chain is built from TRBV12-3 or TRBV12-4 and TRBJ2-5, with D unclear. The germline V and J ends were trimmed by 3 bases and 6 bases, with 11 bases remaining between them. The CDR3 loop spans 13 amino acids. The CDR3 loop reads CASSFELGKTQYF. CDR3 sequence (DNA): TGTGCCAGCAGTTTTGAGTTAGGGAAGACCCAGTACTTC.

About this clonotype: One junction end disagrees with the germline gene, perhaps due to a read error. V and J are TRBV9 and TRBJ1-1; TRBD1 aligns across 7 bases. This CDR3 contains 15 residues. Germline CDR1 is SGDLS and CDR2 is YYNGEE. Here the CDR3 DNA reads TGTGCCAGCAGCCCAGGGGGATTGGAGAACACTGAAGCTGTCTTT. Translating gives CASSPGGLENTEAVF.

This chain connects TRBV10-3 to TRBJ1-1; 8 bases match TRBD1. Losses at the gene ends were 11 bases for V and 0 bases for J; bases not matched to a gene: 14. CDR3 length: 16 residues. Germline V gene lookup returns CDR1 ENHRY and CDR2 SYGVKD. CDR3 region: CAVRGERQGMNTEAFF. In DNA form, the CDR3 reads TGTGCCGTACGCGGGGAACGACAGGGGATGAACACTGAAGCTTTCTTT.

CDR3: CASVWTANEKLFF. The DNA of the CDR3 is TGTGCCAGCGTCTGGACGGCTAATGAAAAACTGTTTTTT. V is TRBV2 and J is TRBJ1-4, with D unclear. The germline V gene has CDR1 SNHLY and CDR2 FYNNEI. V was clipped by 8 bases and J by 3 bases, with 10 bases between them. The CDR3 length is 13 residues.

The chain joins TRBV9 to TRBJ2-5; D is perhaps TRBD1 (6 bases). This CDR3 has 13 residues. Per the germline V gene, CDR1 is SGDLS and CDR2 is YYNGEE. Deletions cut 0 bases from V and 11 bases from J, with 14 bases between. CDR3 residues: CASSVGGRGEQYF. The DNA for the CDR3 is TGTGCCAGCAGCGTAGGGGGCAGGGGTGAGCAGTACTTC.

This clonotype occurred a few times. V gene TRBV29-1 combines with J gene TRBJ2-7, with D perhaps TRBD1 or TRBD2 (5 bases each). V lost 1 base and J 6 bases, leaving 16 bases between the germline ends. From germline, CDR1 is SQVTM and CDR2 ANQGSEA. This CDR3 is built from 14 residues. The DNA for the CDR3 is TGCAGCGTTGAAGCTTCCGGGGCATCCCTCGAGCAGTACTTC. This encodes CSVEASGASLEQYF.

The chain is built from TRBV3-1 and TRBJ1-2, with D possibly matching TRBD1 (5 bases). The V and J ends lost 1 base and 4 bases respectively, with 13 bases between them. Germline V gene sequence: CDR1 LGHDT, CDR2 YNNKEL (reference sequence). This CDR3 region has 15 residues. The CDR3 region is CASSQARNRSYGYTF. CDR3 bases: TGTGCCAGCAGCCAAGCGCGCAACAGGTCCTATGGCTACACCTTC. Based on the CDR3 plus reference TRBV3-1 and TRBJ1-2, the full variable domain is DTAVSQTPKYLVTQMGNDKSIKCEQNLGHDTMYWYKQDSKKFLKIMFSYNNKELIINETVPNRFSPKSPDKAHLNLHINSLELGDSAVYFCASSQARNRSYGYTFGSGTRLTVV.

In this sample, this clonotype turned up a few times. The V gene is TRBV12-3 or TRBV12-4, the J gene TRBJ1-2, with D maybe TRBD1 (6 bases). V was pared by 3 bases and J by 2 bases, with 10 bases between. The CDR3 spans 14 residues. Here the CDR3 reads CASSFTGSNYGYTF. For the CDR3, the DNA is TGTGCCAGCAGTTTTACAGGGAGCAACTATGGCTACACCTTC.

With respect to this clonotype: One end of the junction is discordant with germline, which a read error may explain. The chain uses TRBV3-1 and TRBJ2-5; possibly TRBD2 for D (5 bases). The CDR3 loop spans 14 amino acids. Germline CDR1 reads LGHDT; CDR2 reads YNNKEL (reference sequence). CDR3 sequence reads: CASSHRELQGTQYF. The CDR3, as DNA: TGTGCCAGCAGCCACCGGGAACTCCAAGGGACCCAGTACTTC.

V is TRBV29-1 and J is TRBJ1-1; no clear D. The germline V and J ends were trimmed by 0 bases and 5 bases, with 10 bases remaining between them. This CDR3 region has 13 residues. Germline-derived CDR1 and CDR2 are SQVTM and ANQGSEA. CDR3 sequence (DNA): TGCAGCGTTGAAGACTTGTCCCGGACTGAAGCTTTCTTT. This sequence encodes CSVEDLSRTEAFF. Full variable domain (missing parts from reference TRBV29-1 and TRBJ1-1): SAVISQKPSRDICQRGTSLTIQCQVDSQVTMMFWYRQQPGQSLTLIATANQGSEATYESGFVIDKFPISRPNLTFSTLTVSNMSPEDSSIYLCSVEDLSRTEAFFGQGTRLTVV.